This T cell receptor (beta chain) was recovered during a study of cytotoxic CD8 clonotypes in ibrutinib-treated CLL. Background on the study: Once patients had received a median 12 months of treatment, range 6 to 36, response samples were obtained. Overall study findings and caveats: There were few public clonotypes, and on treatment they contracted or stayed stable.

Per germline, CDR1 MGHRA and CDR2 YSYEKL. CDR3 length equals 16 residues. The V gene end was trimmed by 8 bases and the J gene end by 4 bases; junction bases not matched to a gene: 15. Of note for this clone: Its antigen is not identified.

Profiling relied on immunoSEQ multiplex PCR, and the TCRdb table lists in-frame clones only, not all of them. The data show 150,000 to 200,000 clones, approximately 72% seen once. This sequence joins TRBV4-1 and TRBJ2-7, with 9 bases fitting TRBD2. The receptor was isolated from a human donor with chronic lymphocytic leukemia. This material consisted of PBMCs, taken after 24 months of ibrutinib treatment. The CDR3 bases are TGCGCCAGCCAAAGGTCTGCGGGAGGGCCAGGATACGAGCAGTACTTC. Translated: CASQRSAGGPGYEQYF.